This T cell receptor (beta chain) was found in a study of metastatic and nonmetastatic thyroid tumors. Study overall: Repertoire comparisons spanned blood and tumor or nodule tissue from malignant and benign thyroid patients. Findings and limits, study-wide: Reports indicated that malignant thyroid tumors showed significantly higher TCR beta diversity than benign nodules did, in blood and tumor.

V lost 7 bases, J lost 6 bases, and 12 bases lay in between. Germline lookup yields CDR1 MNHNS and CDR2 SASEGT. The CDR3 has 13 amino acids. Until they underwent thyroid surgery, no patient had received any treatment. In the source study's methods: A distant-metastasis classifier for papillary thyroid cancer was built using CDR3 differences across clinicopathological groups. TCRdb reanalyzed the PCR reads via MiXCR. The V and J calls and clone size come from TCRdb's table, not from the authors' own analysis. The sample consists of 15,000 to 20,000 clones, 25% to 30% of them appearing once. Comments on this clone: Its antigen is still unknown. This CDR3 is missing its conserved last phenylalanine or tryptophan, likely due to a read error.

The sequencing input was tumor tissue. The receptor comes from a male donor with papillary thyroid cancer or a benign thyroid nodule (not recorded which). Some clones in this sample may be carry-over from other donors' samples. V and J are TRBV6-1 and TRBJ2-2; D uncertain. CDR3 sequence: CASNQGCPGELFL. The CDR3, as DNA: TGTGCCAGCAACCAAGGGTGTCCCGGGGAGCTGTTTCTT.